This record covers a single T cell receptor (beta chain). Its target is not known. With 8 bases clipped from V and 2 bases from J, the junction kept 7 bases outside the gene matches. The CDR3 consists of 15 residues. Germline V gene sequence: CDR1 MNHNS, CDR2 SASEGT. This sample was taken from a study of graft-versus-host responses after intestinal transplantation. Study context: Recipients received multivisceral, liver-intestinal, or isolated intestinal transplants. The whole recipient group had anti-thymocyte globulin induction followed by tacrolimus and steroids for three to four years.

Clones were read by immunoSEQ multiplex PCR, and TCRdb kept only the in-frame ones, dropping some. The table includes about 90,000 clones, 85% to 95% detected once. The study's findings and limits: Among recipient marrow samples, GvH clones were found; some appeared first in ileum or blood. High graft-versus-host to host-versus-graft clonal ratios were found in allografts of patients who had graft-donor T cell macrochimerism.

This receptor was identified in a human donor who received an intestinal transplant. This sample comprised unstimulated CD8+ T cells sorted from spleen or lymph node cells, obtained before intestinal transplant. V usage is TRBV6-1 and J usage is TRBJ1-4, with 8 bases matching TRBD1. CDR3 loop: CASGTGGGTNEKLFF. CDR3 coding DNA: TGTGCCAGCGGTACAGGGGGGGGTACTAATGAAAAACTGTTTTTT.